The TCR beta chain described here comes from a study of cytomegalovirus exposure and HLA in healthy donors. General observations from the study: There were several of the most significant clusters that appeared linked to common viral pathogens in a later analysis. The investigators catalogued 150 or so TCR beta chains as cytomegalovirus-associated. Within a later analysis, the majority of CMV-associated TCR beta chains appeared HLA-restricted.

This PCR relied on a set of 60 Vbeta primers and 13 Jbeta primers. This table comes from immunoSEQ multiplex PCR, and its TCRdb copy is limited to in-frame clones, with some not included. The sample consists of about 100,000 clones, 81% of them appearing once. Only a few counts were recorded for this clone. The antigen is not known. J gave up 6 bases and V 1 base, and 9 bases lay outside the gene matches. CDR1 and CDR2 from the germline V gene are LNHDA and SQIVND (reference sequence). The CDR3 loop spans 17 amino acids. This clonotype was sampled from a woman aged 65 to 85 in good health and CMV-seropositive. The gene calls are TRBV19 and TRBJ2-4; 10 bases are a match to TRBD2. Sequencing was carried out using PBMCs. The CDR3 DNA sequence: TGTGCCAGTAGTATAGTAGGACTAGCGGTTTCAGTAAACATTCAGTACTTC. Translating gives CASSIVGLAVSVNIQYF.